This TCR beta chain derives from a study of cytomegalovirus exposure and HLA in healthy donors. Sampled while nominally healthy, donors likely had unrecorded immune exposures. This clone was observed a single time. One junction end does not reproduce the germline sequence, and a read error may be involved. The CDR3 extends over 15 amino acids. From germline, CDR1 is SSHAT and CDR2 FNYEAQ (reference sequence). The study ran its PCR with 60 Vbeta and 13 Jbeta primers. Sequenced by immunoSEQ multiplex PCR; TCRdb stores in-frame clones only, minus some. The repertoire holds fewer than 110,000 clones, with about 84% as singletons.

This receptor was taken from a man aged 25-40 years in good health and CMV-seronegative. The sample comprised PBMCs. The rearrangement uses TRBV7-7 and TRBJ2-3; no definite D call. The CDR3 reads CASSLGVTSTDTQYF. CDR3 bases: TGTGCTAGCAGCTTAGGAGTAACCTCCACAGATACGCAGTATTTT.